This TCR beta chain was sequenced for a study of shared clonotypes between healthy human individuals. Overall study findings and caveats: Clonotype sharing across donors was expected to vary with sequencing depth. Inspection by rarefaction showed sorted-subset sequencing to be incomplete despite large depth. Enrolling few donors narrowed the genetic and exposure-history diversity that was represented.

Clones were sequenced by immunoSEQ multiplex PCR, and TCRdb holds only the in-frame ones, with some missing. The sample yields fewer than 850,000 clones, 90% to 97% seen once. Naivety among CD8 cells was defined by CD45RO negativity and positive CCR7 selection, thereby excluding terminally differentiated effector memory CD45RA+ cells. Donors were healthy HIV-negative adults without recently reported acute infections or vaccinations. CDR1 is WSHSY and CDR2 is SAAADI in the germline V gene. The CDR3 extends over 16 amino acids. With 7 bases removed from V and 1 base from J, the gap between germline ends came to 16 bases. Details on this clone: No antigen is known for it.

This sequence was found in a young man in good health. The sample consisted of naive CD8+ T cells sorted from blood. The chain recombines TRBV10-2 with TRBJ2-2; D might be TRBD2 (6 bases). The CDR3: CASNLPPGENTGELFF. The DNA of the CDR3 is TGCGCCAGCAACCTCCCCCCGGGGGAGAACACCGGGGAGCTGTTTTTT.